This T cell receptor (beta chain) is from a study of radiotherapy plus CTLA-4 blockade in lung cancer. Regarding the study as a whole: Response was reportedly best predicted by early blood T cell clone dynamics, with interferon-beta.

Measured with immunoSEQ multiplex PCR; TCRdb has only the in-frame clones, and not every one. The profile covers about 32,000 clones, with roughly four fifths appearing a single time and just under 25% taken by the ten largest. Details on this clone: Its cognate antigen is unknown.

Patients with chemo-refractory metastatic non-small-cell lung cancer received focal radiation plus CTLA-4 blockade with ipilimumab. The receptor's source is a human donor with non-small cell lung cancer that progressed on radiotherapy plus ipilimumab. The input for sequencing was peripheral blood, taken from a patient treated with radiotherapy plus ipilimumab.

This CDR3 is CASSSTLLRGGYNEQFF. As DNA, the CDR3 is TGTGCCAGCAGCTCGACCCTTCTGCGGGGCGGGTACAATGAGCAGTTCTTC. The gene calls are TRBV7-6 and TRBJ2-1, with a possible D match to TRBD2 (6 bases). The germline V gene has CDR1 SGHVS and CDR2 FNYEAQ. Trimming left V 4 bases short and J 4 bases short, with 20 bases between. This CDR3 region has 17 residues.